The clone carrying this TCR beta chain was seen a few times. Antigen unknown. The junction differs from germline at one of its ends, possibly a read error. Sorting was used to obtain naive CD8 T cells (CD8+CD4-CCR7+CD45RA+). This sample is drawn from a study of molecular identifiers for immune sequencing clone quantification. General study points: Clones above 20 RNA copies held over 97% of effector molecules, under 1% in naive cells.

Using its own MiXCR run on the PCR reads, TCRdb lists one record per CDR3 protein. The table has 85,000 to 100,000 distinct CDR3 sequences, roughly a quarter seen once. Germline CDR1 and CDR2: SGHAT and FQNNGV. The CDR3 is made up of 16 amino acids. The origin of this receptor is a human donor in good health. Some libraries in this study had Jurkat cell RNA spiked in. This chain joins TRBV11-2 and TRBJ2-1; 8 nucleotides align to TRBD1. The sequenced sample was naive CD8+ T cells from blood, with Jurkat cell RNA spiked in. Subset specified: FACS-sorted CD8+CD4-CCR7+CD45RA+ naive T cells. CDR3 bases: TGTGCCAGCAACCCCGGCTGGACAGGGCCAGCGGAGGAGCAGGTCTTC. It specifies CASNPGWTGPAEEQVF.